The 32 T cell receptor beta chains in this list originate from one sample, sequenced in a study of CD4 and CD8 cells across lung adenocarcinoma regions. One entry per CDR3 protein results from TCRdb running MiXCR on the PCR reads. This repertoire shows approximately 8,700 distinct CDR3 sequences, around half found once; its top ten account for about 45%. Sequencing was done on a sample of CD8+ T cells from the margin of a lung tumor. The receptors stem from a female donor with lung adenocarcinoma. The CD4 and CD8 labels of this study may be unreliable.

The chain is built from TRBV6-1 and TRBJ2-5; weak D call: TRBD2 (6 bases). Germline CDR1 reads MNHNS; CDR2 reads SASEGT. This CDR3 comprises 14 residues. Written as DNA, the CDR3 is TGTGCGGCCAACGGGCCGGGAGACGAAGAGACCCAGTACTTC. Translated: CAANGPGDEETQYF.

For this clonotype: One end of the junction does not line up with germline, which may come from a read error. This CDR3 is CAGQGGRDTETQYF. CDR3 DNA: TGTGCGGGTCAAGGGGGCCGTGACACAGAGACGCAGTACTTT. The chain uses TRBV10-3 and TRBJ2-1, with 7 bases lining up with TRBD1. CDR1 is ENHRY and CDR2 is SYGVKD in the germline V gene. The CDR3 consists of 14 residues.

Only a few counts were recorded for this clonotype. The chain has TRBV10-2 and TRBJ2-3, with a tentative D call TRBD2 (6 bases). There are 16 residues in the CDR3. Trimming cost V 2 bases and J 5 bases, with 17 bases left between them. The germline V gene has CDR1 WSHSY and CDR2 SAAADI. CDR3 amino acids: CASSERSGWGVDTQYF. In DNA form, the CDR3 reads TGCGCCAGCAGTGAGCGGAGCGGGTGGGGGGTAGATACGCAGTATTTT.

The chain's CDR3 is CATSGALTARSYNEQFF. Here the CDR3 DNA reads TGTGCCACCAGTGGGGCCCTAACAGCCCGCTCCTACAATGAGCAGTTCTTC. The chain employs TRBV24-1 and TRBJ2-1; D is undetermined. Trimming shortened V by 5 bases and J by 0 bases, and 16 bases separated the two germline ends. Germline lookup yields CDR1 KGHDR and CDR2 SFDVKD. The CDR3 is 17 amino acids.

This clonotype has only a few counts. The genes are TRBV7-6 and TRBJ2-1; possibly TRBD1 for D (6 bases). The V end lost 5 bases, the J end lost 6 bases, and 8 bases lay between the germline ends. The CDR3 contains 12 residues. Germline lookup yields CDR1 SGHVS and CDR2 FNYEAQ. The CDR3 bases are TGTGCCAGCAGCGCGACAGGCAATGAGCAGTTCTTC. It codes for CASSATGNEQFF.

Many counts were recorded for this clonotype. This chain links TRBV25-1 with TRBJ2-5, with 7 bases fitting TRBD1. The J call may be in error: the DNA end matches TRBJ2-7 better. The CDR3 runs 13 residues. Per germline, CDR1 MGHDK and CDR2 SYGVNS. The DNA of the CDR3 is TGTGCCACCCGTCCGACAGGGCTCTACGAGCAGTACTTC. Translating gives CATRPTGLYEQYF.

The J gene is TRBJ2-1, the V gene TRBV27, with D possibly matching TRBD1 (6 bases). Germline assignment: CDR1 MNHEY and CDR2 SMNVEV (reference sequence). Trimming cost V 2 bases and J 0 bases, with 11 bases left between them. This CDR3 contains 16 residues. The CDR3 is CASSLTGTNSYNEQFF. The DNA of the CDR3 is TGTGCCAGCAGTTTAACCGGGACAAACTCCTACAATGAGCAGTTCTTC.

By its share, this clonotype is medium-sized (0.01 to 0.1%). The V call is TRBV27, the J call TRBJ2-1; D gene ambiguous. The CDR3 runs 14 residues. Per germline, CDR1 MNHEY and CDR2 SMNVEV (reference sequence). V was clipped by 6 bases and J by 5 bases, with 14 bases between them. CDR3 amino acids: CASSPGFGHNEQFF. DNA for the CDR3: TGTGCCAGCAGCCCCGGATTCGGTCACAATGAGCAGTTCTTC.

Comments on this clonotype: Its ends do not fully match the called genes, so a read error is possible. CDR3 sequence reads: CGSGPQETQYF. CDR3 sequence (DNA): TGTGGCAGCGGTCCCCAAGAGACGCAGTATTTT. The chain carries TRBV27 and TRBJ2-3; D perhaps matches TRBD2 (5 bases). Germline loops: CDR1 MNHEY, CDR2 SMNVEV (reference sequence). This CDR3 has 11 amino acids.

In its sample, this clonotype was seen many times. The chain uses TRBV7-6 and TRBJ1-1; a weak D match, TRBD1 (5 bases). CDR1 is SGHVS and CDR2 is FNYEAQ in the germline V gene. The CDR3 extends over 17 amino acids. With 0 bases removed from V and 1 base from J, the gap between germline ends came to 15 bases. The CDR3 DNA reads TGTGCCAGCAGCTTAGCGGCTCGGCCGGGACCGAACACTGAAGCTTTCTTT. It is translated as CASSLAARPGPNTEAFF.

The gene calls are TRBV15 and TRBJ2-5; 8 nucleotides match TRBD2. The CDR3 length is 18 residues. Germline V gene data show CDR1 as LNHNV and CDR2 as YYDKDF (reference sequence). The V and J ends lost 1 base and 5 bases, in that order; junction bases with no gene match: 15. The CDR3 region is CATSRGGSGSAEWETQYF. CDR3 sequence (DNA): TGTGCCACCAGCAGAGGGGGGAGCGGGAGCGCAGAATGGGAGACCCAGTACTTC.

For this clonotype: A much bigger clone sits one base away, suggesting this may be a read error. The chain is built from TRBV10-1 and TRBJ2-1, with D possibly being TRBD2 (6 bases). The J call is in doubt because the DNA end fits TRBJ2-7 better. From germline, CDR1 is WNHNN and CDR2 SYGVQD (reference sequence). The CDR3 is 13 residues long. The CDR3 sequence is CASSVVQGGEQYF. CDR3 DNA sequence: TGCGCCAGCAGTGTAGTCCAGGGAGGTGAGCAGTACTTC.

The chain combines TRBV7-9 with TRBJ2-3; D could derive from TRBD1 or TRBD2 (5 bases each). This CDR3 region has 14 residues. V lost 4 bases, J lost 0 bases, and 8 bases lay in between. Germline V gene sequence: CDR1 SEHNR, CDR2 FQNEAQ (reference sequence). The CDR3, as DNA: TGTGCCAGCAGCTGGGACGGAAGCACAGATACGCAGTATTTT. Residues: CASSWDGSTDTQYF.

The J gene is TRBJ2-1, the V gene TRBV27, with D possibly TRBD2 on 5 matching bases. The CDR3 is made up of 13 amino acids. The V end lost 2 bases, the J end lost 9 bases, and 11 bases lay between the germline ends. Germline V gene lookup returns CDR1 MNHEY and CDR2 SMNVEV (reference sequence). CDR3 in amino acids: CASSLNLASEQFF. In nucleotides, the CDR3 is TGTGCCAGCAGTTTAAACCTAGCCTCTGAGCAGTTCTTC.

The rearrangement uses TRBV6-1 and TRBJ2-2; 8 bases line up with TRBD2. The J call may be incorrect, as the DNA end agrees better with TRBJ2-3. Germline CDR1 is MNHNS and CDR2 is SASEGT. The CDR3 is 15 residues long. The CDR3 here is CASKKTGGDTGAQYF. The CDR3 bases are TGTGCCAGCAAAAAGACGGGGGGGGACACCGGGGCGCAGTATTTT.

The chain recombines TRBV6-1 with TRBJ2-1; 11 bases align to TRBD1. The closer fit of TRBJ2-7 to the DNA end suggests the J call may be wrong. Looked up from germline, CDR1 is MNHNS and CDR2 is SASEGT. The CDR3 loop spans 15 amino acids. DNA of the CDR3: TGTGCCAGCAGGCCCGGGACAGGGGGAATCTACGAGCAGTACTTC. It translates to CASRPGTGGIYEQYF.

The V call is TRBV7-3, the J call TRBJ2-5; D could derive from TRBD1 or TRBD2 (6 bases each). The DNA end lines up better with TRBJ2-7; the J call may be wrong. From germline, CDR1 is SGHTA and CDR2 FQGTGA. This CDR3 is built from 14 residues. The CDR3 region has the DNA TGTGCCAGCAGCGTCAAGGGGGGCGTGGGCGAGCAGTACTTC. Translation gives CASSVKGGVGEQYF.

At least ten counts were recorded for this clonotype. This rearrangement joins TRBV7-2 to TRBJ2-1, with D perhaps matching TRBD1 (6 bases). Germline CDR1 SGHTA, CDR2 FQGNSA. V lost 3 bases to trimming and J lost 10 bases, with 10 bases between them. The CDR3 length is 12 residues. CDR3 DNA: TGTGCCAGCAGCTTCGCCACAGGGGAGCAGTTCTTC. This gives the protein CASSFATGEQFF.

Ten or more counts support this clonotype. The chain combines TRBV7-2 with TRBJ2-1; tentative D call: TRBD1 (6 bases). There are 15 residues in the CDR3. Germline V CDR1 and CDR2: SGHTA, FQGNSA. V shed 0 bases and J shed 5 bases, with 11 bases lying between them. Here the CDR3 reads CASSLAQGPNNEQFF. The CDR3 nucleotides read TGTGCCAGCAGCTTAGCTCAGGGGCCAAACAATGAGCAGTTCTTC. The variable domain in full, with the rest retrieved from reference TRBV7-2 and TRBJ2-1, is GAGVSQSPSNKVTEKGKDVELRCDPISGHTALYWYRQSLGQGLEFLIYFQGNSAPDKSGLPSDRFSAERTGGSVSTLTIQRTQQEDSAVYLCASSLAQGPNNEQFFGPGTRLTVL.

This clonotype has only one observation. The junction does not match germline at one end; this may be a read error. The chain is built from TRBV6-1 and TRBJ2-3; D unresolved. The J call could be wrong; TRBJ2-5 is a better fit for the DNA end. The germline gives CDR1 MNHNS, CDR2 SASEGT. The CDR3 is 12 amino acids. The CDR3 sequence: CAGGRDQDTQYF. The CDR3 coding sequence is TGTGCCGGCGGCCGCGACCAAGATACCCAGTACTTC.

This clonotype has a handful of counts. The gene calls are TRBV3-1 and TRBJ2-3; TRBD2 agrees at 7 bases. Germline trimming cut 0 bases from V and 2 bases from J; bases unmatched to any gene: 5. Germline CDR1 reads LGHDT; CDR2 reads YNNKEL (reference sequence). The CDR3 contains 16 residues. CDR3 sequence: CASSQEGRATTDTQYF. The CDR3 DNA reads as TGTGCCAGCAGCCAAGAAGGGAGGGCCACCACAGATACGCAGTATTTT.

On this clonotype itself: Lacking the conserved final phenylalanine or tryptophan, this CDR3 likely reflects a read error. The CDR3 nucleotides read TGTGCCAGCAGCTTGGAACCAGGCCGGGAGCAGTACGTC. It encodes CASSLEPGREQYV. This chain uses TRBV5-8 with TRBJ2-5, with D possibly being TRBD2 (6 bases). Per the germline V gene, CDR1 is SGHTS and CDR2 is YDEGEE. This CDR3 comprises 13 residues. V was cut by 0 bases and J by 11 bases, with 14 bases left in between.

The chain links TRBV7-2 to TRBJ2-3; a weak D match, TRBD1 (5 bases). The better agreement between TRBJ2-1 and the DNA end casts doubt on the J call. The CDR3 is made up of 12 amino acids. In germline, CDR1 is SGHTA, CDR2 FQGNSA. CDR3 sequence reads: CASSSDSSEQFF. CDR3 nucleotides: TGTGCCAGCAGCTCCGACAGCAGTGAGCAGTTCTTC.

The table lists this clonotype with a few counts. This chain joins TRBV10-3 and TRBJ2-7; 9 bases align to TRBD1. Germline assignment: CDR1 ENHRY and CDR2 SYGVKD. Trimming took 11 bases from V and 0 from J; bases not matched to a gene: 8. CDR3 length: 14 residues. The CDR3 DNA reads as TGTGCCGCTTCCGGGACAGGGAGCTCCTACGAGCAGTACGTC. Protein product: CAASGTGSSYEQYV.

In its sample, this clonotype was seen many times. The chain combines TRBV14 with TRBJ2-1; D call uncertain. This CDR3 has 14 amino acids. V was clipped by 4 bases and J by 1 base, with 8 bases between them. Looked up from germline, CDR1 is SGHDN and CDR2 is FVKESK. CDR3 in amino acids: CASSLVWSYNEQFF. The CDR3, as DNA: TGTGCCAGCAGCCTAGTCTGGTCCTACAATGAGCAGTTCTTC. Together with reference TRBV14 and TRBJ2-1, the CDR3 gives the full variable domain: EAGVTQFPSHSVIEKGQTVTLRCDPISGHDNLYWYRRVMGKEIKFLLHFVKESKQDESGMPNNRFLAERTGGTYSTLKVQPAELEDSGVYFCASSLVWSYNEQFFGPGTRLTVL.

As to this clonotype: The germline gene is not matched at one end of the junction; a read error may be the cause. This chain connects TRBV4-1 to TRBJ2-4, with D hard to call. This CDR3 has 15 amino acids. Germline V lookup: CDR1 MGHRA, CDR2 YSYEKL. The CDR3: CASSQGLSAKNIQYF. CDR3 coding DNA: TGCGCCAGCAGCCAAGGTCTGTCAGCCAAAAATATTCAGTATTTC.

This clonotype has more than one count but fewer than ten. The chain couples TRBV10-1 to TRBJ2-1; D could derive from TRBD1 or TRBD2 (5 bases each). The J call may be mistaken, given a closer DNA end match to TRBJ2-7. This CDR3 contains 14 residues. Germline CDR1 is WNHNN and CDR2 is SYGVQD (reference sequence). Here the CDR3 DNA reads TGCGCCAGCAGTGAGTCGTGGGGGAGTCGGGAGCAGTACTTC. Protein: CASSESWGSREQYF.

The rearrangement uses TRBV9 and TRBJ2-4, with D possibly being TRBD2 (7 bases). Germline-derived CDR1 and CDR2 are SGDLS and YYNGEE. The CDR3 spans 15 residues. V lost 4 bases and J 13 bases, leaving 24 bases between the germline ends. CDR3 nucleotide sequence: TGTGCCAGCAGCACGGGGGCGGGGGCCAAAAACACGCAGTACTTC. This gives the protein CASSTGAGAKNTQYF.

This clonotype was counted at least ten times. This chain connects TRBV6-1 to TRBJ2-1; D uncertain. Trimming stripped 4 bases from V and 3 bases from J, with 7 bases between. CDR1 MNHNS and CDR2 SASEGT come from the germline V gene. This CDR3 has 13 residues. The CDR3 region has the DNA TGTGCCAGCAGTGGGCGAATCTACAATGAGCAGTTCTTC. The encoded protein is CASSGRIYNEQFF.

V usage is TRBV6-1 and J usage is TRBJ2-7; D may correspond to TRBD1 or TRBD2 (5 bases each). V dropped 5 bases and J dropped 4 bases, with 18 bases sitting between them. Germline V gene data show CDR1 as MNHNS and CDR2 as SASEGT. The CDR3 spans 15 residues. CDR3 region: CASSQGGYGVYEQYF. The CDR3 bases are TGTGCCAGCAGTCAGGGCGGGTATGGAGTGTACGAGCAGTACTTC.

This clonotype has only one observation. The J gene is TRBJ2-3, the V gene TRBV6-1, with 10 bases matching TRBD2. CDR3 length: 17 residues. Germline loops: CDR1 MNHNS, CDR2 SASEGT. Trimming cost V 5 bases and J 12 bases; bases outside gene matches: 20. The CDR3 protein is CASSPPWGSSGSFQQYF. For the CDR3, the DNA is TGTGCCAGCAGTCCCCCCTGGGGGTCTAGCGGGAGTTTTCAACAGTATTTT.

This clonotype was detected a few times. V usage is TRBV7-2 and J usage is TRBJ1-2, with D tentatively TRBD1 (5 bases). The CDR3 contains 13 residues. V lost 6 bases and J lost 2, with 10 bases in between. Germline loops: CDR1 SGHTA, CDR2 FQGNSA. CDR3 DNA: TGTGCCAGCAGTCTGGGACTGAACTATGGCTACACCTTC. It encodes CASSLGLNYGYTF.